The rows below give T cell receptor beta chains drawn from one sample of a study of blood T cell repertoires in COVID-19. TCRdb's copy holds only in-frame clones and misses some; the assay was immunoSEQ multiplex PCR. The sample lists some 87,000 clones; around 90% were seen once. The sequencing input was peripheral blood. Receptor source: a woman in her 70s with acute or convalescent COVID-19. The CDR3 runs from the conserved cysteine through the conserved F or W. Each record gives: J gene, V gene, CDR3 protein.

TRBJ2-6 | TRBV27 | CASSLLGGAGANVLTF
TRBJ1-5 | TRBV7-6 | CASSPWVGGSNQPQHF
TRBJ1-5 | TRBV7-8 | CASSLTDYSNQPQHF
TRBJ2-5 | TRBV9 | CASSARSSLRPQETQYF
TRBJ2-3 | TRBV10-2 | CASSFNRATDTQYF
TRBJ1-5 | TRBV19 | CASSKDSRNQPQHF
TRBJ1-5 | TRBV10-3 | CAADRGSNQPQHF
TRBJ2-5 | TRBV19 | CASSTTGEGTQYF
TRBJ2-1 | TRBV5-6 | CASSLAAATSGLNNNEQFF
TRBJ1-2 | TRBV5-1 | CASSHAAANYGYTF
TRBJ1-2 | TRBV19 | CASSPRQAQYYGYTF
TRBJ2-1 | TRBV3-1/TRBV3-2 | CASSQWSTSGEQFF
TRBJ2-7 | TRBV19 | CASSPRGQGQLDYEQYF
TRBJ2-1 | TRBV7-9 | CAGTKAGVDEQFF
TRBJ2-1 | TRBV19 | CASSRSPGSSYNEQFF
TRBJ1-1 | TRBV19 | CASTAARRAFF
TRBJ1-5 | TRBV5-1 | CASSLGDRDNQPQHF
TRBJ2-2 | TRBV19 | CATSPRAGTGELFF
TRBJ1-2 | TRBV7-9 | CASSLLDSEGGYTF
TRBJ1-4 | TRBV13 | CASSLFAGDREKLFF
TRBJ1-4 | TRBV30 | CAWSREKLFF
TRBJ2-1 | TRBV30 | CAWSPKTSGRANEQFF
TRBJ1-4 | TRBV21-1 | CATPEPGTGEVGEKLFF
TRBJ1-1 | TRBV19 | CASSTGPNTEAFF
TRBJ2-1 | TRBV14 | CASSSQGARYNEQFF
TRBJ2-3 | TRBV5-4 | CASSFDPAGARTDTQYF
TRBJ2-7 | TRBV29-1 | CSVETGVEQYF
TRBJ1-6 | TRBV3-1/TRBV3-2 | CASSQESTGSSPLHF
TRBJ1-4 | TRBV6-5 | CASLRGWGGDEKLFF
TRBJ2-3 | TRBV11-2 | CASSLIQAGGLADTQYF
TRBJ2-2 | TRBV5-1 | CASSPRVAGGNTGELFF
TRBJ2-7 | TRBV6-1 | CASSDLTQGSYEQYF
TRBJ2-1 | TRBV6-5 | CASIPGQGGNEQFF
TRBJ1-2 | TRBV28 | CASSKGYGYTF
TRBJ1-2 | TRBV5-1 | CASSRDLGQGARGYTF
TRBJ2-5 | TRBV6-2/TRBV6-3 | CASSYVSGRVSPQYF
TRBJ2-7 | TRBV21-1 | CASSKAGTTNYEQYF
TRBJ1-2 | TRBV7-8 | CASRPDSRGYGYTF
TRBJ2-1 | TRBV5-1 | CASKTLAASYNEQFF
TRBJ1-2 | TRBV29-1 | CSVEDRPVQGSGYTF
TRBJ2-1 | TRBV9 | CASSARLLAGGDEQFF
TRBJ2-7 | TRBV11-3 | CASSQGQANFYEQYF
TRBJ2-1 | TRBV19 | CASRPWAGAEFSGNEQFF
TRBJ1-2 | TRBV28 | CAISVVSNYGYTF
TRBJ1-1 | TRBV19 | CASSIIRTAEAFF
TRBJ2-7 | TRBV7-6 | CASSRGTSGAAEQYF
TRBJ2-5 | TRBV5-6 | CASSRDRGIETQYF
TRBJ2-1 | TRBV19 | CASSKPGTSGSEQFF
TRBJ1-2 | TRBV6-5 | CASSYSGVLGYTF
TRBJ2-7 | TRBV18 | CASSPNRVGLAGGGVYEQYF
TRBJ1-5 | TRBV28 | CASSLSSRRDRQTPGDQPQHF
TRBJ1-1 | TRBV28 | CASSLDSPNTEAFF
TRBJ2-7 | TRBV29-1 | CSVVPDTYEQYF
TRBJ1-5 | TRBV18 | CASSPGSNQPQHF
TRBJ1-6 | TRBV5-1 | CASSLEGGNSPLHF
TRBJ2-5 | TRBV2 | CASTVNGLASETQYF
TRBJ1-6 | TRBV19 | CASNIGRGNSPLHF
TRBJ2-5 | TRBV5-1 | CASSLPGGQETQYF